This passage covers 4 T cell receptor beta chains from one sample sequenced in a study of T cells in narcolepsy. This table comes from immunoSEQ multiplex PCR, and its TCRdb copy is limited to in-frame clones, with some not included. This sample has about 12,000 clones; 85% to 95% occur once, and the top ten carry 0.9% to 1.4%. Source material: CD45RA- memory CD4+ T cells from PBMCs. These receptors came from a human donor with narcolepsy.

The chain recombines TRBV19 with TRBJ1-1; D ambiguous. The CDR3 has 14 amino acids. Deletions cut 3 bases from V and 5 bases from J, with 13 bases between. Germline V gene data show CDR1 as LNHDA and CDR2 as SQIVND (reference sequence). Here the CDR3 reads CASSMRRVGTEAFF. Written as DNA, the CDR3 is TGTGCCAGTAGTATGAGGAGGGTGGGAACTGAAGCTTTCTTT.

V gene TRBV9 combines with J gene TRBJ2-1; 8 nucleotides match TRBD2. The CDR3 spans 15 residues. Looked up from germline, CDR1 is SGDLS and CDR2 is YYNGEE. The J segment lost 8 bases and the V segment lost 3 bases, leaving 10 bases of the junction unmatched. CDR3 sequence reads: CASSAGTSALHEQFF. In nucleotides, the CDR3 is TGTGCCAGCAGCGCAGGGACTAGTGCCCTCCATGAGCAGTTCTTC.

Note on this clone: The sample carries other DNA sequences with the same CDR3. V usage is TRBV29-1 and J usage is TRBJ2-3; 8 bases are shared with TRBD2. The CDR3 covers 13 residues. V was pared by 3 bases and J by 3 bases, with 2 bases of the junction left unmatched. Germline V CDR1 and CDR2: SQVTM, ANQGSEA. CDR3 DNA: TGCAGCGTTGATCCGGGAGGGACAGATACGCAGTATTTT. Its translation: CSVDPGGTDTQYF.

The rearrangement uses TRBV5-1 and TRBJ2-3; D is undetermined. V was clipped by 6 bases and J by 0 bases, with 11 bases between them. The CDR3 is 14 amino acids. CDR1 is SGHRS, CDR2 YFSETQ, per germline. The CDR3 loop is CASIESSSTDTQYF. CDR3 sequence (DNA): TGCGCCAGCATTGAGTCCAGTAGCACAGATACGCAGTATTTT.